Below, 13 T cell receptor beta chains from the same sample are listed, as sequenced in a study of blood T cells in healthy people across ages. The second PCR ran about 7 to 12 cycles with a sample-barcoded 5' primer and J-beta primers. TCRdb recomputed calls from the 5' RACE reads with MiXCR, one row per CDR3 protein. In the table there are just under 900,000 distinct CDR3 sequences, about 28% of which are singletons. The source material was blood. The receptors come from a woman older than 75 in good health.

The J gene is TRBJ2-1, the V gene TRBV12-3 or TRBV12-4; 7 positions match TRBD2. Trimming cost V 3 bases and J 9 bases; bases outside gene matches: 2. CDR3 length: 12 amino acids. In nucleotides, the CDR3 is TGTGCCAGCAGTTTGGGGGGGAGTGAGCAGTTCTTC. It encodes CASSLGGSEQFF.

CDR3 nucleotide sequence: TGTGCCAGCAGAAGGACAGGGAGCGCCTACAATGAGCAGTTCTTC. Translated: CASRRTGSAYNEQFF. The chain couples TRBV6-2 or TRBV6-3 to TRBJ2-1; 8 bases align to TRBD1. This CDR3 spans 15 amino acids. V lost 6 bases to trimming and J lost 2 bases; unmatched junction nucleotides: 6. CDR1 and CDR2 from the germline V gene are MNHEY and SVGEGT.

This clonotype has ten or more counts. The chain recombines TRBV11-2 with TRBJ1-2; 8 bases line up with TRBD1. This CDR3 contains 18 residues. J gave up 2 bases and V 0 bases, and 11 bases lay outside the gene matches. The V gene's germline CDR1 is SGHAT and CDR2 FQNNGV. For the CDR3, the DNA is TGTGCCAGCAGCTTAGAACCCCTCGGACAGGGTTGGAACTATGGCTACACCTTC. Translation: CASSLEPLGQGWNYGYTF.

On this clonotype itself: This may be a read error: a much more frequent sequence differs by one nucleotide. The V call is TRBV7-6, the J call TRBJ1-5, with a weak D call TRBD1 (5 bases). With 1 base removed from V and 3 bases from J, the gap between germline ends came to 13 bases. The germline CDR1 and CDR2 sequences are SGHVS and FNYEAQ. There are 16 residues in the CDR3. CDR3 amino acids: CASSLEGPNNNQPQHF. The CDR3 region has the DNA TGTGCCAGCAGCTTAGAGGGACCGAATAACAATCAGCCCCAGCATTTT.

This clonotype was picked up many times. The rearrangement uses TRBV12-3 or TRBV12-4 and TRBJ1-5; D gene unclear. The V gene lost 7 bases and the J gene lost 1 base, with 8 bases spanning the gap. The CDR3 is 13 amino acids. The CDR3 is CASNPDSNQPQHF. As DNA, the CDR3 is TGTGCCAGCAACCCGGACAGCAATCAGCCCCAGCATTTT.

The sample holds many counts of this clonotype. This chain uses TRBV7-2 with TRBJ1-2; D perhaps matches TRBD1 (6 bases). CDR1 is SGHTA and CDR2 is FQGNSA in the germline V gene. The V end lost 3 bases, the J end lost 0 bases, and 17 bases lay between the germline ends. The CDR3 covers 17 residues. The CDR3 region is CASSFRRPGQTNYGYTF. DNA for the CDR3: TGTGCCAGCAGCTTTAGGCGGCCCGGACAGACTAACTATGGCTACACCTTC.

To note about this clonotype: This may come from a read error, since a much larger clone is one base off. V usage is TRBV5-1 and J usage is TRBJ2-3, with TRBD1 matching 9 bases. CDR1 is SGHRS and CDR2 is YFSETQ in the germline V gene. The length of the CDR3 is 16 residues. CDR3 sequence reads: CAGSAGQGTGTDTQYF. In DNA form, the CDR3 reads TGCGCCGGCAGCGCTGGACAGGGGACAGGCACAGATACGCAGTATTTT.

V and J are TRBV12-3 or TRBV12-4 and TRBJ1-4; TRBD1 aligns across 9 bases. The CDR3 length is 14 residues. The trim removed 7 bases at V and 7 bases at J, leaving 7 bases unmatched. The CDR3 bases are TGTGCCAGCACCGGGACAGGGTCTGTTGAAAAACTGTTTTTT. Translation gives CASTGTGSVEKLFF.

This clonotype was observed many times. V is TRBV27 and J is TRBJ1-2; D perhaps matches TRBD1 (6 bases). The CDR3 sequence is 15 residues long. Looked up from germline, CDR1 is MNHEY and CDR2 is SMNVEV (reference sequence). Trimming pared 3 bases from V and 4 bases from J, leaving 15 bases between. The CDR3 nucleotides are TGTGCCAGCAGTTTGATGGGAGGGGGGCCCTATGGCTACACCTTC. As protein: CASSLMGGGPYGYTF.

The chain recombines TRBV9 with TRBJ2-5; D uncertain. The length of the CDR3 is 15 residues. Trimming removed 1 base from V and 2 bases from J, with 12 bases in between. CDR1 and CDR2 (germline): SGDLS, YYNGEE. Written as DNA, the CDR3 is TGTGCCAGCAGCGTACAGTCGGCAGTACAAGAGACCCAGTACTTC. Translating it yields CASSVQSAVQETQYF. Complete variable domain (other parts from reference TRBV9 and TRBJ2-5): DSGVTQTPKHLITATGQRVTLRCSPRSGDLSVYWYQQSLDQGLQFLIQYYNGEERAKGNILERFSAQQFPDLHSELNLSSLELGDSALYFCASSVQSAVQETQYFGPGTRLLVL.

This clonotype appeared a few times. The chain uses TRBV12-3 or TRBV12-4 and TRBJ1-1, with D tentatively TRBD1 (6 bases). The CDR3 spans 13 residues. Trimming cost V 6 bases and J 7 bases, with 15 bases left between them. The CDR3 DNA follows: TGTGCCAGCAGGCTCCCGGGGGCTGGTGAAGCTTTCTTT. Translated, it gives CASRLPGAGEAFF.

A word on this clonotype: This sequence may be a read error, since a much larger clone differs from it by one base. The V and J genes are TRBV6-1 and TRBJ2-1; tentatively, D is TRBD1 or TRBD2 (5 bases each). The germline V gene encodes CDR1 MNHNS and CDR2 SASEGT. Between the trimmed V and J ends, which lost 8 bases and 6 bases, there was a span of 26 bases. The CDR3 covers 17 residues. CDR3 bases: TGTGCCAGCTCGTTGGGGTGGGGGACGCGACGACTCAATGAGCAGTTCTTC. This translates into CASSLGWGTRRLNEQFF.

As to this clonotype: Given the absence of the conserved phenylalanine or tryptophan at the CDR3 end, a read error is likely. This chain connects TRBV20-1 to TRBJ1-6, with TRBD1 matching over 11 bases. The V gene end was trimmed by 6 bases and the J gene end by 7 bases; junction bases not matched to a gene: 8. Per germline, CDR1 DFQATT and CDR2 SNEGSKA (reference sequence). This CDR3 has 15 amino acids. CDR3: CSASGTGGRNSPLHV. The DNA for the CDR3 is TGCAGTGCCTCCGGGACAGGGGGGAGGAATTCACCCCTCCACGTT.